The 23 T cell receptor beta chains presented below share a single source sample, sequenced in a study of vaccination effects on CD4 cells after COVID-19. These receptors have no known antigen. Prior to sequencing, the ViraFEST assay stimulated PBMC with viral peptide pools, which expanded the antigen-specific CD4+ T cells. Investigators separated out CD4+ T cells once approximately 10 days of culture had passed. No vaccinee had earlier SARS-CoV-2 infection, and nucleocapsid antibodies were negative. TCRdb's copy holds only in-frame clones and misses some; the assay was immunoSEQ multiplex PCR. The sample consists of 62,000 or so clones, over 70% of them appearing once. Source: CD4+ T cells from PBMCs cultured with SARS-CoV-2 spike peptides, taken before COVID-19 vaccination. The receptors stem from a human donor who received a COVID-19 vaccine.

V is TRBV6-4 and J is TRBJ2-7; 7 positions match TRBD2. This CDR3 is 15 amino acids long. The junction had 10 bases not matched to a gene; V was cut back by 6 bases and J by 2 bases. The germline V gene encodes CDR1 MRHNA and CDR2 SNTAGT. The CDR3, as DNA: TGTGCCAGCAGCGGGGGGTTTGGGGAACCCTACGAGCAGTACGTC. It is translated as CASSGGFGEPYEQYV.

A few counts support this clone. V and J are TRBV30 and TRBJ2-1; D not resolved. CDR1 GTSNPN and CDR2 SVGIG come from the germline V gene (reference sequence). Trimming took off 2 bases at V and 5 bases at J, with 10 bases between the two ends. This CDR3 region has 13 residues. The CDR3 loop reads CAWSITANNEQFF. The CDR3 bases are TGTGCCTGGAGTATCACAGCCAACAATGAGCAGTTCTTC. The variable domain in full, completed from reference TRBV30 and TRBJ2-1, reads SQTIHQWPATLVQPVGSPLSLECTVEGTSNPNLYWYRQAAGRGLQLLFYSVGIGQISSEVPQNLSASRPQDRQFILSSKKLLLSDSGFYLCAWSITANNEQFFGPGTRLTVL.

This sequence joins TRBV3-1 (or the pseudogene TRBV3-2) and TRBJ2-3; 10 positions match TRBD1. Trimming took 3 bases from V and 3 from J; bases not matched to a gene: 27. This CDR3 is built from 23 residues. Germline V gives CDR1 LGHDT, CDR2 YNNKEL (reference sequence). The CDR3: CASSQARTPGQGSGGWWTDTQYF. For the CDR3, the DNA is TGTGCCAGCAGCCAGGCTAGGACTCCGGGACAGGGGTCTGGTGGTTGGTGGACAGATACGCAGTATTTT.

This chain connects TRBV19 to TRBJ1-1, with D unclear. CDR1 LNHDA and CDR2 SQIVND come from the germline V gene (reference sequence). CDR3 length: 13 residues. Trimming took off 5 bases at V and 3 bases at J, with 10 bases between the two ends. Here the CDR3 reads CASSQTVYTEAFF. CDR3 DNA sequence: TGTGCCAGTAGTCAGACGGTGTACACTGAAGCTTTCTTT.

This clone showed up just once. The CDR3 region is CASSLGGGSSYEQYV. The CDR3 DNA sequence: TGTGCCAGCAGTTTAGGCGGGGGGAGCTCCTACGAGCAGTACGTC. The V and J genes are TRBV28 and TRBJ2-7; TRBD2 aligns across 8 bases. Losses at the gene ends were 2 bases for V and 0 bases for J; bases not matched to a gene: 3. CDR1 is MDHEN and CDR2 is SYDVKM in the germline V gene. CDR3 length: 15 residues.

The J gene is TRBJ1-4, the V gene TRBV19, with a weak D call TRBD1 (5 bases). V shed 4 bases and J shed 4 bases, with 10 bases lying between them. The CDR3 is made up of 14 amino acids. Per the germline V gene, CDR1 is LNHDA and CDR2 is SQIVND (reference sequence). CDR3 DNA sequence: TGTGCCAGTAGTAAGGGACCGCTTAATGAAAAACTGTTTTTT. This sequence encodes CASSKGPLNEKLFF.

The V gene is TRBV4-2, the J gene TRBJ2-5, with TRBD2 matching over 10 bases. The CDR3 consists of 15 residues. V lost 4 bases to trimming and J lost 5 bases; unmatched junction nucleotides: 7. The germline CDR1 and CDR2 sequences are LGHNA and YNFKEQ. As DNA, the CDR3 is TGTGCCAGCAGCCTATGGACTAGCGGTGCGGAGACCCAGTACTTC. Translation: CASSLWTSGAETQYF.

V gene TRBV6-5 combines with J gene TRBJ1-6; TRBD1 agrees at 7 bases. Germline V CDR1 and CDR2: MNHEY, SVGAGI. Trimming at V came to 5 bases and at J to 13 bases, leaving 8 bases not matched to a gene. This CDR3 is built from 13 residues. The CDR3 DNA is TGTGCCAGCAGTAGAGACAGGGCCGAGCCCCTCCACTTT. It is translated as CASSRDRAEPLHF.

The V and J genes are TRBV15 and TRBJ1-4; D call uncertain. CDR3 length: 12 residues. Germline CDR1 is LNHNV and CDR2 is YYDKDF (reference sequence). Trimming stripped 6 bases from V and 7 bases from J, with 9 bases between. The CDR3 DNA reads as TGTGCCACCAGGACCAATGGTGAAAAACTGTTTTTT. It encodes CATRTNGEKLFF.

The chain couples TRBV6-5 to TRBJ1-1; D is ambiguous. Per germline, CDR1 MNHEY and CDR2 SVGAGI. The CDR3 length is 12 residues. V lost 6 bases and J 7 bases, leaving 12 bases between the germline ends. CDR3 in amino acids: CASRGLMLEAFF. CDR3 bases: TGTGCCAGCAGGGGCCTAATGCTTGAAGCTTTCTTT.

The rearrangement joins TRBV7-6 to TRBJ1-4, with 7 bases lining up with TRBD1. Germline V gene data show CDR1 as SGHVS and CDR2 as FNYEAQ. With V trimmed by 5 bases and J by 0 bases, 15 bases remained unmatched. This CDR3 has 19 residues. The CDR3 loop is CASSPQTGRNLATNEKLFF. CDR3 DNA: TGTGCCAGCAGCCCACAGACAGGGAGGAATCTTGCAACTAATGAAAAACTGTTTTTT.

This clone has only one observation. V usage is TRBV19 and J usage is TRBJ1-1, with TRBD1 matching over 7 bases. The junction had 6 bases not matched to a gene; V was cut back by 4 bases and J by 4 bases. This CDR3 contains 14 residues. The V gene's germline CDR1 is LNHDA and CDR2 SQIVND (reference sequence). The CDR3 is CASSKGAGSTEAFF. CDR3 DNA: TGTGCCAGTAGTAAGGGGGCAGGAAGCACTGAAGCTTTCTTT.

The chain carries TRBV7-3 and TRBJ2-3; weak D call: TRBD2 (7 bases). Trimming removed 2 bases from V and 5 bases from J, with 17 bases in between. Germline values: CDR1 SGHTA, CDR2 FQGTGA. This CDR3 region has 16 residues. The CDR3 DNA follows: TGTGCCAGCAGCTTATTAGTTGGGGGGGCAAGAGATACGCAGTATTTT. Translation gives CASSLLVGGARDTQYF.

The gene calls are TRBV28 and TRBJ1-2; 8 positions agree with TRBD1. Germline values: CDR1 MDHEN, CDR2 SYDVKM. The CDR3 runs to 13 residues. V was clipped by 10 bases and J by 8 bases; unmatched bases: 12. The CDR3 DNA reads as TGTGCCACCCGGGGACAGGTGACGGTCGGCTACACCTTC. Protein product: CATRGQVTVGYTF.

This sequence joins TRBV6-5 and TRBJ1-5; D may be TRBD1 (6 bases). Trimming shortened V by 5 bases and J by 2 bases, and 13 bases separated the two germline ends. Germline V gene data show CDR1 as MNHEY and CDR2 as SVGAGI. The CDR3 is 15 residues long. The CDR3 DNA follows: TGTGCCAGCAGTCCTCAGGGGATAGGCAATCAGCCCCAGCATTTT. It yields the protein CASSPQGIGNQPQHF.

The V call is TRBV27, the J call TRBJ2-3, with TRBD1 as a possible D gene (6 bases). This CDR3 region has 14 residues. Trimming shortened V by 6 bases and J by 3 bases, and 13 bases separated the two germline ends. The germline CDR1 and CDR2 sequences are MNHEY and SMNVEV (reference sequence). In nucleotides, the CDR3 is TGTGCCAGCAGGACAGGAATCAGGACAGATACGCAGTATTTT. It yields the protein CASRTGIRTDTQYF.

This clone was counted a single time. The V and J genes are TRBV5-1 and TRBJ2-4, with TRBD1 matching over 9 bases. With 9 bases clipped from V and 8 bases from J, the junction kept 6 bases outside the gene matches. The CDR3 consists of 12 residues. Germline V gene sequence: CDR1 SGHRS, CDR2 YFSETQ. The CDR3 spells CATTGQGDIQYF. The CDR3 coding sequence is TGCGCCACCACGGGACAGGGAGACATTCAGTACTTC.

V gene TRBV20-1 combines with J gene TRBJ1-2; 12 nucleotides align to TRBD1. Germline V gene data show CDR1 as DFQATT and CDR2 as SNEGSKA (reference sequence). The trim removed 3 bases at V and 6 bases at J, leaving 5 bases unmatched. The CDR3 runs to 14 residues. The CDR3 is CSASRDRGLNGYTF. CDR3 sequence (DNA): TGCAGTGCTAGTAGGGACAGGGGGCTAAATGGCTACACCTTC.

The rearrangement links TRBV12-3 or TRBV12-4 to TRBJ1-6, with TRBD1 as a possible D gene (6 bases). The CDR3 sequence is 13 residues long. Between the trimmed V and J ends, which lost 6 bases and 10 bases, there was a span of 13 bases. This CDR3 is CASRQGIQSPLHF. In nucleotides, the CDR3 is TGTGCCAGCAGGCAGGGGATCCAGTCACCCCTCCACTTT.

The rearrangement uses TRBV11-2 and TRBJ1-3; 7 bases agree with TRBD1. The CDR3 totals 15 residues. Germline V CDR1 and CDR2: SGHAT, FQNNGV. Trimming cost V 3 bases and J 0 bases; bases outside gene matches: 2. CDR3 nucleotide sequence: TGTGCCAGCAGCTTCGGGACAGACTCTGGAAACACCATATATTTT. Amino acids: CASSFGTDSGNTIYF. The whole variable domain, filled in from reference TRBV11-2 and TRBJ1-3, reads EAGVAQSPRYKIIEKRQSVAFWCNPISGHATLYWYQQILGQGPKLLIQFQNNGVVDDSQLPKDRFSAERLKGVDSTLKIQPAKLEDSAVYLCASSFGTDSGNTIYFGEGSWLTVV.

This rearrangement joins TRBV6-6 to TRBJ2-3; possible D gene TRBD2, 5 bases. This CDR3 is built from 15 residues. In germline, CDR1 is MNHNY, CDR2 SVGAGI (reference sequence). The V end lost 2 bases, the J end lost 2 bases, and 11 bases lay between the germline ends. The CDR3 DNA is TGTGCCAGCAGTTACGGGCGGGCCTACACAGATACGCAGTATTTT. It translates to CASSYGRAYTDTQYF.

The gene calls are TRBV4-1 and TRBJ2-7; 7 nucleotides agree with TRBD1. Trimming at V came to 0 bases and at J to 3 bases, leaving 14 bases not matched to a gene. Per the germline V gene, CDR1 is MGHRA and CDR2 is YSYEKL. The CDR3 loop spans 18 amino acids. The CDR3, as DNA: TGCGCCAGCAGCCAAGATAACCGACAGGGAACTTTTGGCTACGAGCAGTACGTC. Protein sequence: CASSQDNRQGTFGYEQYV.

V usage is TRBV6-5 and J usage is TRBJ1-2; no clear D gene. Germline values: CDR1 MNHEY, CDR2 SVGAGI. This CDR3 is 13 amino acids long. V was pared by 4 bases and J by 4 bases, with 10 bases between. CDR3 amino acids: CASSLSGSYGYTF. The CDR3, as DNA: TGTGCCAGCAGTTTGTCGGGATCCTATGGCTACACCTTC.